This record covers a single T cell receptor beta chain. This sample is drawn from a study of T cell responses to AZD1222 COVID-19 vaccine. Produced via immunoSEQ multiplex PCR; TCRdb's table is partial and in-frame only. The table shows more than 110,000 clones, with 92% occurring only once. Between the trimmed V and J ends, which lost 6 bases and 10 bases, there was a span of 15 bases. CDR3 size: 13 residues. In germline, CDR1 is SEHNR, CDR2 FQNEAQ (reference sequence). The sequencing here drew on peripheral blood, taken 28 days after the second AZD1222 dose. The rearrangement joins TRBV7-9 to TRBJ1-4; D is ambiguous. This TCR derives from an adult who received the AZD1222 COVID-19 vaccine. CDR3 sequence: CASSQIGVGKLFF. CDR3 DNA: TGTGCCAGCAGTCAAATCGGCGTAGGAAAACTGTTTTTT.